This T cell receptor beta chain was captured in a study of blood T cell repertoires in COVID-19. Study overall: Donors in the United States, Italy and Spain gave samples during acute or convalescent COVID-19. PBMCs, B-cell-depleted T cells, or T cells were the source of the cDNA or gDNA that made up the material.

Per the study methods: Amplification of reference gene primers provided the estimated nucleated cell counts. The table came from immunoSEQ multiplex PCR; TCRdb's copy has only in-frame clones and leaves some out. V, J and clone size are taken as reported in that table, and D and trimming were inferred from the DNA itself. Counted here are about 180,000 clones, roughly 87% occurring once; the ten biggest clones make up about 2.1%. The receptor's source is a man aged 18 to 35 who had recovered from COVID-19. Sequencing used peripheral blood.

Here the CDR3 DNA reads TGTGCCAGCAGTTACCGACAGGGGGCTGAAGCTTTCTTT. This encodes CASSYRQGAEAFF. V usage is TRBV6-2 or TRBV6-3 and J usage is TRBJ1-1; 9 bases agree with TRBD1. The CDR3 covers 13 residues. Germline CDR1 MNHEY, CDR2 SVGEGT. V was pared by 2 bases and J by 6 bases, with 1 base of the junction left unmatched.